In its sample, the clone carrying this TCR beta chain was seen many times. Its antigen is unidentified. These data come from a study of T-cell reconstitution after alpha-beta-depleted transplantation in children. Points from the study as a whole: Reportedly, alpha-beta T cells present about two months post-transplant originated from several hundred expanded clones of graft origin. T-cell numbers and diversity one year post-transplant derived largely from freshly generated T cells.

This CDR3 comprises 17 residues. CDR1 is SNHLY, CDR2 FYNNEI, per germline. The V gene lost 6 bases and the J gene lost 5 bases, with 22 bases spanning the gap. A TCRbeta library incorporating unique molecular identifiers was prepared. One entry per CDR3 protein results from TCRdb running MiXCR on the PCR reads. The sample holds approximately 490,000 distinct CDR3 sequences, more than 9% seen once. Sequences were derived from PBMCs, sampled before TCRalphabeta/CD19-depleted stem cell transplant. The source is a child younger than 10 with inherited bone marrow failure, due to receive a stem cell transplant. The chain joins TRBV2 to TRBJ2-2; the D call may be TRBD1 or TRBD2 (7 bases each). The CDR3 sequence is CASSVRGRGRRTGELFF. The CDR3, as DNA: TGTGCCAGCAGCGTTAGAGGGAGGGGGCGTAGGACCGGGGAGCTGTTTTTT.